The sequence of this TCR beta chain was determined in a study of T-cell reconstitution after alpha-beta-depleted transplantation in children. Findings and limits, study-wide: Several hundred expanded graft clones reportedly were the source of alpha-beta T cells about two months after transplant. At one year after transplant, newly produced T cells mostly accounted for T-cell counts and diversity. Recipient T cells and thymic progenitors that survived gave rise to the high TCRbeta diversity observed at day 60 in some patients.

It was with unique molecular identifiers that the TCRbeta library was prepared. In TCRdb, the PCR reads were re-called with MiXCR into one record per CDR3 protein. The table has 200,000 to 250,000 distinct CDR3 sequences, roughly a tenth seen once. The CDR3 is 14 residues long. V lost 4 bases and J lost 7; bases outside the gene matches: 5. From germline, CDR1 is SGHRS and CDR2 YFSETQ. This clonotype was recorded many times. Its antigen is not identified. This clonotype was sampled from a child under three years old with acute myeloid leukemia, due to receive a stem cell transplant. The starting material was PBMCs, obtained before TCRalphabeta/CD19-depleted stem cell transplant. This sequence joins TRBV5-1 and TRBJ2-1, with 10 bases aligning to TRBD1. DNA for the CDR3: TGCGCCAGCAGCCCGAGACAGGGGGCGAATGAGCAGTTCTTC. It is translated as CASSPRQGANEQFF.